Sequencing of this T cell receptor (beta chain) was carried out in a study of cytomegalovirus exposure and HLA in healthy donors. This CDR3 region has 15 residues. Germline V gives CDR1 MNHEY, CDR2 SVGAGI. Losses at the gene ends were 0 bases for V and 4 bases for J; bases not matched to a gene: 5. In the PCR, 60 Vbeta and 13 Jbeta primers were used. Sequencing was performed with immunoSEQ multiplex PCR; in TCRdb, only in-frame clones are kept and a portion is missing. This sample has roughly 180,000 clones, with 82% found just once. Notes on the study in general: Later on, a genetic analysis was performed. It linked a missense variant in DCLRE1C with V- and J-gene trimming of TCR beta.

Details on this clone: Its antigen remains unknown.

Sequenced material: PBMCs. The chain has TRBV6-5 and TRBJ1-2; 7 bases fit TRBD1. The clonotype comes from a man in his forties or fifties in good health and CMV-seronegative. CDR3 in DNA: TGTGCCAGCAGTTACTCCCCAGGGGGGACCTATGGCTACACCTTC. Amino acid sequence: CASSYSPGGTYGYTF.